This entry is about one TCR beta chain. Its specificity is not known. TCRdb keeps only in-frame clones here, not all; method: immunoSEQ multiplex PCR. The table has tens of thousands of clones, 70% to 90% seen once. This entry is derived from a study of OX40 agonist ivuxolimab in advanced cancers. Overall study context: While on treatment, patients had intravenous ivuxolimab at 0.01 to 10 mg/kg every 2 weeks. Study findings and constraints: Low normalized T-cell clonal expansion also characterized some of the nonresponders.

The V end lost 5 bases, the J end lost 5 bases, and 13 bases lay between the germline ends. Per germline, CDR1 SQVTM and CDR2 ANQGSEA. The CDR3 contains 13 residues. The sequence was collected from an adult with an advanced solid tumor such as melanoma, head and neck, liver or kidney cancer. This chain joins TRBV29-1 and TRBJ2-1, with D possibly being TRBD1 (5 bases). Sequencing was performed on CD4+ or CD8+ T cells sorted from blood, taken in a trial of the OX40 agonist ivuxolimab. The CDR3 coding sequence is TGCAGCGTTTTTACAGGAATTCACAATGAGCAGTTCTTC. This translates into CSVFTGIHNEQFF.